The 8 T cell receptor beta chains listed next were all sequenced from one sample in a study of breast tumors, draining lymph nodes, adjacent tissues. Samples came from axillary lymph nodes draining the breast cancer. TCRdb fed the multiplex PCR reads into MiXCR, producing one record per CDR3 protein. Of about 180,000 distinct CDR3 sequences listed, approximately 30% were seen once; the top ten hold around 4.1%. The sequencing sample was made of axillary lymph node tissue. All receptors come from a female donor with breast cancer. Some clones in this sample may be carry-over from other donors' samples.

The CDR3, as DNA: TGTGCCAGCAGATATCTTGAGACCCAGTACTTC. Protein: CASRYLETQYF. The rearrangement joins TRBV7-2 to TRBJ2-5; D not certain. Germline lookup yields CDR1 SGHTA and CDR2 FQGNSA. Trimming took off 6 bases at V and 5 bases at J, with 7 bases between the two ends. The CDR3 contains 11 residues. The full variable domain, completed using reference TRBV7-2 and TRBJ2-5, is GAGVSQSPSNKVTEKGKDVELRCDPISGHTALYWYRQSLGQGLEFLIYFQGNSAPDKSGLPSDRFSAERTGGSVSTLTIQRTQQEDSAVYLCASRYLETQYFGPGTRLLVL.

At least ten counts were recorded for this clonotype. The V call is TRBV11-2, the J call TRBJ2-3; 7 bases agree with TRBD1. This CDR3 is 14 amino acids long. CDR1 and CDR2 (germline): SGHAT, FQNNGV. The J segment lost 2 bases and the V segment lost 5 bases, leaving 4 bases of the junction unmatched. CDR3 nucleotides: TGTGCCAGCAGCCCTGGACAGGTCACAGATACGCAGTATTTT. Its protein is CASSPGQVTDTQYF.

Regarding this clonotype: A much larger clone lies a single base off, so this may be a read error. Since no conserved phenylalanine or tryptophan closes the CDR3, a read error is the likely cause. This chain joins TRBV9 and TRBJ1-2; D is ambiguous. There are 13 residues in the CDR3. From germline, CDR1 is SGDLS and CDR2 YYNGEE. The V gene lost 4 bases and the J gene lost 8 bases, with 15 bases spanning the gap. The CDR3 here is CASSSYTDAGYTS. In nucleotides, the CDR3 is TGTGCCAGCAGCTCCTACACGGATGCAGGCTACACCTCC.

This clonotype was detected once. The chain carries TRBV20-1 and TRBJ1-4; 9 positions match TRBD1. In germline, CDR1 is DFQATT, CDR2 SNEGSKA (reference sequence). The J segment lost 8 bases and the V segment lost 3 bases, leaving 10 bases of the junction unmatched. The CDR3 length is 15 residues. This CDR3 is CSASLIGTGSEKLFF. CDR3 DNA sequence: TGCAGTGCTAGCCTCATCGGGACAGGGTCCGAAAAACTGTTTTTT.

This clonotype was found many times. The chain employs TRBV9 and TRBJ2-7; a weak D match, TRBD1 (6 bases). Per germline, CDR1 SGDLS and CDR2 YYNGEE. Trimming pared 0 bases from V and 5 bases from J, leaving 12 bases between. The CDR3 totals 14 residues. CDR3 sequence reads: CASSVGRGENEQYF. The CDR3 DNA reads as TGTGCCAGCAGCGTAGGCAGGGGAGAGAACGAGCAGTACTTC.

Concerning this clonotype: One base away lies a much larger clone, so this may be a sequencing read error. This sequence joins TRBV18 and TRBJ2-2; D might be TRBD1 or TRBD2, each matching 6 bases. This CDR3 is 14 amino acids long. Germline V CDR1 and CDR2: KGHSH, LQKENI. This CDR3 reads CASSTDRNTGGLFF. CDR3 nucleotides: TGTGCCAGCTCAACGGACAGAAACACCGGGGGGCTGTTTTTT.

This chain uses TRBV19 with TRBJ1-2; possibly TRBD1 for D (5 bases). Trimming stripped 8 bases from V and 6 bases from J, with 13 bases between. The germline V gene encodes CDR1 LNHDA and CDR2 SQIVND (reference sequence). The CDR3 sequence is 12 residues long. Written as DNA, the CDR3 is TGTGCCAGTGCAGACAGAGAGAATGGCTACACCTTC. The encoded protein is CASADRENGYTF.

A note on this clonotype: The conserved final phenylalanine or tryptophan is absent from the CDR3, which likely points to a read error. The rearrangement links TRBV9 to TRBJ2-1; weak D call: TRBD2 (5 bases). Trimming removed 4 bases at V and 4 bases at J, with 9 bases between. The CDR3 runs to 13 residues. Per the germline V gene, CDR1 is SGDLS and CDR2 is YYNGEE. The CDR3 loop is CASSRDAYNEQFS. The CDR3 bases are TGTGCCAGCAGCCGGGATGCTTACAATGAGCAGTTCTCC.